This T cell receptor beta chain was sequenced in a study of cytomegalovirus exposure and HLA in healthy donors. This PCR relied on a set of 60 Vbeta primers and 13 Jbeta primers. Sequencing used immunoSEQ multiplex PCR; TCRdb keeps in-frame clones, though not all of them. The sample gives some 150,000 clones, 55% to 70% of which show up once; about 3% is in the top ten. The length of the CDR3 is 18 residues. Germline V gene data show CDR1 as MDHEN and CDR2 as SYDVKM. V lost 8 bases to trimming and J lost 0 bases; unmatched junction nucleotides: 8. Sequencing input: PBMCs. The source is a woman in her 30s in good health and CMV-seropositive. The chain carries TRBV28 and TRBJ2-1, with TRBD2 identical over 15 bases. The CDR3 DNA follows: TGTGCCAGCTCGGGACTAGCGGGGGGTTCGAGCTCCTACAATGAGCAGTTCTTC. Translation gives CASSGLAGGSSSYNEQFF.